This passage covers 11 T cell receptor beta chains from one sample sequenced in a study of cytomegalovirus exposure and HLA in healthy donors. Primers for the PCR totalled 60 Vbeta and 13 Jbeta. Clones were read by immunoSEQ multiplex PCR, and TCRdb kept only the in-frame ones, dropping some. The sample carries 90,000 to 100,000 clones, roughly 77% recorded once. The sequencing input was PBMCs. These receptor sequences come from a man aged 35-49 years in good health and CMV-seronegative.

This chain joins TRBV5-5 and TRBJ2-2; 10 bases agree with TRBD1. V lost 1 base, J lost 6 bases, and 6 bases stayed unmatched. CDR1 SGHKS and CDR2 YYEKEE come from the germline V gene (reference sequence). The CDR3 extends over 16 amino acids. This CDR3 reads CASSLTGQGVAGELFF. CDR3 coding DNA: TGTGCCAGCAGCTTGACAGGACAGGGGGTGGCCGGGGAGCTGTTTTTT.

V usage is TRBV2 and J usage is TRBJ1-5, with unresolved D. V lost 4 bases and J lost 5, with 12 bases in between. Looked up from germline, CDR1 is SNHLY and CDR2 is FYNNEI. The CDR3 length is 14 residues. CDR3 amino acids: CASSAQASDQPQHF. The CDR3 bases are TGTGCCAGCAGTGCGCAGGCCTCGGATCAGCCCCAGCATTTT.

This clone was observed a handful of times. This chain links TRBV11-3 with TRBJ1-1; TRBD1 aligns across 7 bases. Germline V CDR1 and CDR2: SGHNT, YENEEA. This CDR3 region has 15 residues. V trimming: 1 base; J trimming: 1 base; junction bases outside the gene matches: 3. The CDR3 loop is CASSLGGTANTEAFF. CDR3 DNA sequence: TGTGCCAGCAGCTTAGGGGGGACAGCGAACACTGAAGCTTTCTTT.

CDR3 in amino acids: CASRGELAGAETQYF. The CDR3 region has the DNA TGTGCCAGCAGGGGTGAGCTAGCGGGGGCTGAGACCCAGTACTTC. This chain connects TRBV5-4 to TRBJ2-5; 10 nucleotides align to TRBD2. Germline CDR1 reads SGHNT; CDR2 reads YYREEE (reference sequence). The trim removed 5 bases at V and 5 bases at J, leaving 9 bases unmatched. This CDR3 comprises 15 residues. Together with reference TRBV5-4 and TRBJ2-5, the CDR3 gives the full variable domain: ETGVTQSPTHLIKTRGQQVTLRCSSQSGHNTVSWYQQALGQGPQFIFQYYREEENGRGNFPPRFSGLQFPNYSSELNVNALELDDSALYLCASRGELAGAETQYFGPGTRLLVL.

V usage is TRBV7-9 and J usage is TRBJ2-1, with 11 positions matching TRBD2. V trimming: 5 bases; J trimming: 8 bases; junction bases outside the gene matches: 8. Germline assignment: CDR1 SEHNR and CDR2 FQNEAQ (reference sequence). The CDR3 is 15 residues long. For the CDR3, the DNA is TGTGCCAGCAGCCCGGGACTAGCGGTTTCGGATGAGCAGTTCTTC. It translates to CASSPGLAVSDEQFF.

This chain links TRBV9 with TRBJ2-7, with D tentatively TRBD1 (5 bases). Trimming removed 4 bases from V and 2 bases from J, with 13 bases in between. This CDR3 spans 14 amino acids. Germline lookup yields CDR1 SGDLS and CDR2 YYNGEE. This CDR3 is CASSPLDSPYEQYF. In nucleotides, the CDR3 is TGTGCCAGCAGCCCGCTCGACAGTCCCTACGAGCAGTACTTC.

This clone was recorded only once. J is TRBJ2-1 and V is TRBV4-1; D is undetermined. V was trimmed by 3 bases and J by 6 bases, leaving 9 bases between them. Germline V gene data show CDR1 as MGHRA and CDR2 as YSYEKL. The CDR3 loop spans 13 amino acids. The chain's CDR3 is CASSQSLGNEQFF. The CDR3 bases are TGCGCCAGCAGCCAGAGTCTAGGCAATGAGCAGTTCTTC.

In this sample, this clone turned up a few times. This chain uses TRBV27 with TRBJ2-5; tentatively, D is TRBD2 (6 bases). V was cut by 3 bases and J by 4 bases, with 9 bases left in between. Germline V gene data show CDR1 as MNHEY and CDR2 as SMNVEV (reference sequence). The CDR3 runs to 13 residues. CDR3 DNA: TGTGCCAGCAGTTTTAACGGGGGAGAGACCCAGTACTTC. Encoded protein: CASSFNGGETQYF.

The chain uses TRBV2 and TRBJ1-4; 7 bases fit TRBD1. Germline V gene lookup returns CDR1 SNHLY and CDR2 FYNNEI. CDR3 size: 15 residues. Germline trimming cut 7 bases from V and 0 bases from J; bases unmatched to any gene: 5. The CDR3 DNA follows: TGTGCCAGCATCGACAGGGTGGCAACTAATGAAAAACTGTTTTTT. Translated, it gives CASIDRVATNEKLFF.

The chain links TRBV5-1 to TRBJ1-3; D remains unclear. The V end lost 0 bases, the J end lost 0 bases, and 7 bases lay between the germline ends. This CDR3 contains 15 residues. Germline V gene lookup returns CDR1 SGHRS and CDR2 YFSETQ. CDR3 sequence reads: CASSLDGASGNTIYF. Written as DNA, the CDR3 is TGCGCCAGCAGCTTGGACGGTGCCTCTGGAAACACCATATATTTT.

This clone was detected only a few times. The chain recombines TRBV30 with TRBJ2-5, with a weak D call TRBD1 (6 bases). Germline V gene lookup returns CDR1 GTSNPN and CDR2 SVGIG (reference sequence). Trimming removed 5 bases from V and 1 base from J, with 8 bases in between. The CDR3 covers 12 residues. The CDR3 coding sequence is TGTGCCTGGGACAGGAGCCAAGAGACCCAGTACTTC. Translating gives CAWDRSQETQYF.